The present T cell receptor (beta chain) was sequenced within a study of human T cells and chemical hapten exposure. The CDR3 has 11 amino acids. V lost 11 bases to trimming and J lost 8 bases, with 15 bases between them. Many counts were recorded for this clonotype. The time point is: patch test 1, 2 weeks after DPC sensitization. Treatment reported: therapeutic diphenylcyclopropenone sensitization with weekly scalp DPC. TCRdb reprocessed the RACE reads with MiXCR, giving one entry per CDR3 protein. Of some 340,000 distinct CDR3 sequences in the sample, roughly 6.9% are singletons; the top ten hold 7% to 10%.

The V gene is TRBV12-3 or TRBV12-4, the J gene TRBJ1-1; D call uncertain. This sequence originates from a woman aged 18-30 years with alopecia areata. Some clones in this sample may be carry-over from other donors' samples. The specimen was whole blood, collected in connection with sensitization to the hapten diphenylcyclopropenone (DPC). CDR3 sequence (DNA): TGTGCCTCCCGGGGATTCCTGGAAGCTTTCTTT. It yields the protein CASRGFLEAFF.